The next 10 T cell receptor beta chains were all read from a single sample in a study of T cell responses to AZD1222 COVID-19 vaccine. Produced via immunoSEQ multiplex PCR; TCRdb's table is partial and in-frame only. The sample holds about 86,000 clones, about nine tenths seen once. This specimen consisted of peripheral blood, obtained on day 0 of AZD1222 vaccination. The source of these receptors is an adult in good health.

The V call is TRBV11-1, the J call TRBJ1-2, with D unresolved. V was clipped by 5 bases and J by 9 bases, with 16 bases between them. This CDR3 spans 13 amino acids. The germline V gene encodes CDR1 SGHAT and CDR2 FQDESV (reference sequence). In DNA form, the CDR3 reads TGTGCCAGCAGCCCCGACGGACGTCTTAGCTACACCTTC. This codes for CASSPDGRLSYTF. Looking up the rest from reference TRBV11-1 and TRBJ1-2 gives the full variable domain: EAEVAQSPRYKITEKSQAVAFWCDPISGHATLYWYRQILGQGPELLVQFQDESVVDDSQLPKDRFSAERLKGVDSTLKIQPAELGDSAMYLCASSPDGRLSYTFGSGTRLTVV.

V is TRBV7-9 and J is TRBJ1-6; D remains unclear. The V gene's germline CDR1 is SEHNR and CDR2 FQNEAQ (reference sequence). Deletions cut 7 bases from V and 6 bases from J, with 16 bases between. CDR3 length equals 15 residues. The DNA of the CDR3 is TGTGCCAGCACTGCCTCCCAGCCTTTTAATTCACCCCTCCACTTT. The encoded protein is CASTASQPFNSPLHF.

This clone has a handful of counts. The CDR3 loop is CASSPRRTNTEAFF. CDR3 DNA sequence: TGTGCCAGCAGCCCCCGACGGACGAACACTGAAGCTTTCTTT. This chain uses TRBV3-1 (or the pseudogene TRBV3-2) with TRBJ1-1; D remains ambiguous. There are 14 residues in the CDR3. Germline assignment: CDR1 LGHDT and CDR2 YNNKEL (reference sequence). V was trimmed by 4 bases and J by 1 base, leaving 10 bases between them.

As DNA, the CDR3 is TGTGCCTGGGGGGACAGCCGTTACGAGCAGTACTTC. It specifies CAWGDSRYEQYF. V usage is TRBV30 and J usage is TRBJ2-7; 7 positions match TRBD1. The CDR3 loop spans 12 amino acids. From germline, CDR1 is GTSNPN and CDR2 SVGIG (reference sequence). The ends lost 5 bases at V and 4 bases at J; junction bases unmatched: 5.

This sequence joins TRBV4-1 and TRBJ2-1; 7 bases align to TRBD2. The CDR3 contains 16 residues. The trim removed 1 base at V and 6 bases at J, leaving 9 bases unmatched. Germline assignment: CDR1 MGHRA and CDR2 YSYEKL. The CDR3 region is CASSQVGAGSLNEQFF. The CDR3 nucleotides are TGCGCCAGCAGCCAAGTCGGAGCGGGGTCACTCAATGAGCAGTTCTTC.

The rearrangement uses TRBV30 and TRBJ2-7, with TRBD2 identical over 8 bases. J was trimmed by 3 bases and V by 3 bases; bases with no gene match: 13. The CDR3 contains 16 residues. CDR1 is GTSNPN, CDR2 SVGIG, per germline (reference sequence). The CDR3 DNA reads TGTGCCTGGAGCGGGGGGGGCGGGAGAACGCGCTACGAGCAGTACTTC. Its protein is CAWSGGGGRTRYEQYF.

The chain uses TRBV5-4 and TRBJ1-1; no clear D. Trimming left V 4 bases short and J 1 base short, with 17 bases between. The CDR3 length is 16 residues. CDR1 is SGHNT, CDR2 YYREEE, per germline (reference sequence). CDR3 loop: CASSSWGGRGNTEAFF. The CDR3 region has the DNA TGTGCCAGCAGCAGCTGGGGAGGGCGAGGGAACACTGAAGCTTTCTTT.

The gene calls are TRBV30 and TRBJ2-3, with D uncertain. Germline V gene data show CDR1 as GTSNPN and CDR2 as SVGIG (reference sequence). This CDR3 contains 16 residues. The V and J ends lost 4 bases and 0 bases respectively, with 17 bases between them. CDR3 nucleotides: TGTGCCTGGAAAGATGCCATGAAACTTAGCACAGATACGCAGTATTTT. Its protein is CAWKDAMKLSTDTQYF.

The chain uses TRBV4-1 and TRBJ2-2; 9 nucleotides match TRBD1. The CDR3 runs to 18 residues. Germline values: CDR1 MGHRA, CDR2 YSYEKL. V trimming: 0 bases; J trimming: 1 base; junction bases outside the gene matches: 6. CDR3 sequence: CASSQDLYRGQNTGELFF. The CDR3, as DNA: TGCGCCAGCAGCCAAGATCTTTACAGGGGGCAGAACACCGGGGAGCTGTTTTTT.

As for this clone: Germline is not matched at one junction end, which may reflect a read error. The rearrangement joins TRBV10-2 to TRBJ2-1; D is possibly TRBD2 (5 bases). This CDR3 contains 13 residues. Germline CDR1 WSHSY, CDR2 SAAADI. CDR3 bases: TGCGCCAGCAGTGAATCGGCGAGAACTCCCGGGGTCTTC. This sequence encodes CASSESARTPGVF.